This T cell receptor (beta chain) appears in the sequencing data of a study of T cell changes during pregnancy in multiple sclerosis. Sequenced by immunoSEQ multiplex PCR; TCRdb stores in-frame clones only, minus some. Of 10,000 to 15,000 clones in the sample, approximately 90% were seen once. The germline V and J ends were trimmed by 7 bases and 4 bases, with 11 bases remaining between them. The CDR3 spans 12 residues. Germline loops: CDR1 SGHDT, CDR2 YYEEEE. This clone appeared a single time. The sequence came from a female donor in good health, enrolled as a control in a pregnancy study. The chain joins TRBV5-6 to TRBJ2-5; D might be TRBD1 (5 bases). The sample in question was CD8+ T cells from peripheral blood mononuclear cells, obtained in the second trimester of pregnancy. CDR3 loop: CASGRAVETQYF. In DNA, the CDR3 is TGTGCCAGCGGCAGGGCTGTAGAGACCCAGTACTTC. Combining the CDR3 with reference TRBV5-6 and TRBJ2-5 gives the whole variable domain DAGVTQSPTHLIKTRGQQVTLRCSPKSGHDTVSWYQQALGQGPQFIFQYYEEEERQRGNFPDRFSGHQFPNYSSELNVNALLLGDSALYLCASGRAVETQYFGPGTRLLVL.